This passage covers 2 T cell receptor beta chains from one sample sequenced in a study of T cell responses to AZD1222 COVID-19 vaccine (dated by TCRdb to about 2021). Library preparation was by the immunoSEQ multiplex PCR assay. This is the immuneACCESS table as TCRdb keeps it, with only in-frame sequences that have V and J called. A part of the clones is gone; compared with another copy, unresolved V genes explain less than half, and the rest is unexplained. This sample holds about 120,000 clones; 91% were observed only once. Roughly 5% of the sample rests with the top ten. This sample's time point label indicates: baseline before first vaccination. The sequenced sample was peripheral blood, obtained on day 0 of AZD1222 vaccination. The receptors derive from an adult in good health.

The rearrangement links TRBV27 to TRBJ2-1, with D uncertain. Germline lookup yields CDR1 MNHEY and CDR2 SMNVEV (reference sequence). The CDR3 consists of 13 residues. Between the trimmed V and J ends, which lost 6 bases and 5 bases, there was a span of 11 bases. CDR3 protein: CASSYGRNNEQFF. Here the CDR3 DNA reads TGTGCCAGCAGCTATGGACGCAACAATGAGCAGTTCTTC.

The V gene is TRBV30, the J gene TRBJ2-7; D call uncertain. The CDR3 runs to 13 residues. Trimming pared 0 bases from V and 6 bases from J, leaving 12 bases between. The germline V gene encodes CDR1 GTSNPN and CDR2 SVGIG (reference sequence). Here the CDR3 DNA reads TGTGCCTGGAGTGTAAGGCCAGACGCCGAGCAGTACTTC. Amino acid sequence: CAWSVRPDAEQYF. Full variable domain (rest looked up from reference TRBV30 and TRBJ2-7): SQTIHQWPATLVQPVGSPLSLECTVEGTSNPNLYWYRQAAGRGLQLLFYSVGIGQISSEVPQNLSASRPQDRQFILSSKKLLLSDSGFYLCAWSVRPDAEQYFGPGTRLTVT.